This T cell receptor (beta chain) was sequenced during a study of blood T cells in healthy people across ages. Using a J-beta primer mix together with a sample-barcoded 5' primer, a second PCR was run for roughly 7 to 11 cycles. Each cDNA molecule, via a template-switch adaptor with 12 random nucleotides, was tagged. TCRdb re-analysed the 5' RACE reads in MiXCR, keeping a single row per CDR3 protein. Of 800,000 or so distinct CDR3 sequences in the sample, 46% were seen once. Germline assignment: CDR1 SEHNR and CDR2 FQNEAQ (reference sequence). This CDR3 region has 15 residues. With 5 bases clipped from V and 3 bases from J, the junction kept 8 bases outside the gene matches.

This TCR was recovered from a man older than 75 in good health. The chain uses TRBV7-9 and TRBJ2-7; 9 nucleotides match TRBD2. The sample taken for sequencing was blood. The CDR3 loop is CASSRLSGRDYEQYF. In DNA, the CDR3 is TGTGCCAGCAGCAGACTTAGCGGGAGAGACTACGAGCAGTACTTC.